This entry lists 24 T cell receptor beta chains sequenced from one sample in a study of T-cell reconstitution after alpha-beta-depleted transplantation in children. The library targeted TCRbeta and was prepared with unique molecular identifiers. TCRdb re-analysed the PCR reads in MiXCR, keeping a single row per CDR3 protein. The sample contains about 510,000 distinct CDR3 sequences, more than 9.5% of which appear only once. This material consisted of PBMCs, mostly from graft donor cells, taken 180 days after TCRalphabeta/CD19-depleted stem cell transplant. The receptors come from a female patient aged 2-9 years who had a stem cell transplant for aplastic anemia, so the T cells may come from the graft donor.

This clonotype was recorded at least ten times. The chain has TRBV10-3 and TRBJ2-1, with D unresolved. The V gene lost 3 bases and the J gene lost 6 bases, with 6 bases spanning the gap. The CDR3 has 12 amino acids. The germline V gene encodes CDR1 ENHRY and CDR2 SYGVKD. CDR3 nucleotides: TGTGCCATCAGTGACCGCCCCAATGAGCAGTTCTTC. Translation: CAISDRPNEQFF.

This clonotype was observed a handful of times. CDR3 loop: CASSVDPRSGATDEQYF. The CDR3 region has the DNA TGTGCCAGCAGCGTAGACCCCCGCTCAGGGGCTACGGACGAGCAGTACTTC. This chain joins TRBV9 and TRBJ2-7, with a weak D call TRBD1 (6 bases). V shed 0 bases and J shed 5 bases, with 21 bases lying between them. This CDR3 is built from 17 residues. From germline, CDR1 is SGDLS and CDR2 YYNGEE.

This clonotype was counted at least ten times. The chain carries TRBV11-2 and TRBJ2-1; TRBD2 aligns across 9 bases. The CDR3 spans 13 residues. Trimming took 8 bases from V and 8 from J; bases not matched to a gene: 7. Germline V gives CDR1 SGHAT, CDR2 FQNNGV. CDR3: CASVGLAGHEQFF. The CDR3 bases are TGTGCCAGCGTGGGGCTAGCGGGACATGAGCAGTTCTTC.

This clonotype has only a few counts. V usage is TRBV7-2 and J usage is TRBJ2-1, with 8 bases aligning to TRBD2. CDR3 length equals 17 residues. V gave up 4 bases and J gave up 5 bases; unmatched junction bases: 13. The germline gives CDR1 SGHTA, CDR2 FQGNSA. In nucleotides, the CDR3 is TGTGCCAGCAGCTCGCGACCCCGGTTAGCGGGGCACAATGAGCAGTTCTTC. Translating gives CASSSRPRLAGHNEQFF.

This clonotype was detected a few times. The chain is built from TRBV10-2 and TRBJ2-7; 7 nucleotides match TRBD2. CDR3 length: 15 amino acids. V lost 4 bases, J lost 3 bases, and 9 bases stayed unmatched. The V gene's germline CDR1 is WSHSY and CDR2 SAAADI. The CDR3 region has the DNA TGCGCCAGCAGTGGGGCGGAGGGGACTAACTACGAGCAGTACGTC. Translation: CASSGAEGTNYEQYV.

This sequence joins TRBV19 and TRBJ1-5; 7 bases match TRBD1. With V trimmed by 6 bases and J by 3 bases, 8 bases remained unmatched. Germline assignment: CDR1 LNHDA and CDR2 SQIVND (reference sequence). The CDR3 consists of 15 residues. CDR3 nucleotide sequence: TGTGCCAGTAGCCCCTCGGGACAGACCAATCAGCCCCAGCATTTT. This gives the protein CASSPSGQTNQPQHF.

At least ten counts were recorded for this clonotype. For the CDR3, the DNA is TGTGCCAGCAGCCCCGCGGGACCCGAACACTTCGATTCACCCCTCCACTTT. This translates into CASSPAGPEHFDSPLHF. The chain recombines TRBV5-4 with TRBJ1-6, with D perhaps matching TRBD1 (5 bases). Trimming cost V 4 bases and J 8 bases, with 22 bases left between them. The germline V gene encodes CDR1 SGHNT and CDR2 YYREEE (reference sequence). The CDR3 covers 17 residues.

The rearrangement joins TRBV15 to TRBJ1-2; D is perhaps TRBD1 (6 bases). The CDR3 totals 18 residues. Germline CDR1 LNHNV, CDR2 YYDKDF (reference sequence). V shed 0 bases and J shed 4 bases, with 21 bases lying between them. In nucleotides, the CDR3 is TGTGCCACCAGCAGAGATACAGGGCTCCTACTTCCAACCTATGGCTACACCTTC. It specifies CATSRDTGLLLPTYGYTF.

This chain links TRBV12-3 or TRBV12-4 with TRBJ2-5, with D unclear. V was cut by 0 bases and J by 5 bases, with 16 bases left in between. The CDR3 is 16 amino acids. CDR3 residues: CASSLARLRLEETQYF. The DNA for the CDR3 is TGTGCCAGCAGTTTAGCCCGCCTACGACTTGAGGAGACCCAGTACTTC.

The rearrangement links TRBV7-8 to TRBJ1-2; 7 bases line up with TRBD1. Trimming took 3 bases from V and 0 from J; bases not matched to a gene: 7. Germline CDR1 is SGHVS and CDR2 is FQNEAQ. There are 16 residues in the CDR3. The CDR3 spells CASSFHRDSTNYGYTF. CDR3 nucleotide sequence: TGTGCCAGCAGCTTCCACCGGGACAGTACTAACTATGGCTACACCTTC.

This clonotype was counted only a few times. The chain joins TRBV20-1 to TRBJ2-1; a weak D match, TRBD2 (5 bases). The V end lost 1 base, the J end lost 1 base, and 11 bases lay between the germline ends. Per the germline V gene, CDR1 is DFQATT and CDR2 is SNEGSKA (reference sequence). The CDR3 sequence is 15 residues long. CDR3 residues: CSARVEGRSYNEQFF. The CDR3 DNA is TGCAGTGCTAGAGTAGAGGGCCGATCCTACAATGAGCAGTTCTTC.

This clonotype has at least ten counts. The chain combines TRBV29-1 with TRBJ2-1, with unresolved D. This CDR3 has 13 residues. Trimming stripped 4 bases from V and 0 bases from J, with 7 bases between. The germline V gene has CDR1 SQVTM and CDR2 ANQGSEA. CDR3 region: CSVAGISYNEQFF. CDR3 coding DNA: TGCAGCGTTGCTGGGATCTCCTACAATGAGCAGTTCTTC.

This clonotype was found many times. The J gene is TRBJ2-1, the V gene TRBV12-3 or TRBV12-4; 10 positions match TRBD2. J was trimmed by 7 bases and V by 7 bases; bases with no gene match: 19. The CDR3 totals 18 residues. The CDR3 here is CASTNVGGLANHLNEQFF. CDR3 sequence (DNA): TGTGCCAGCACAAATGTGGGGGGACTAGCGAACCATCTGAATGAGCAGTTCTTC.

Many counts were recorded for this clonotype. CDR3 protein: CASSPIIADTDTQYF. DNA for the CDR3: TGTGCCAGCAGTCCCATTATAGCGGACACAGATACGCAGTATTTT. The chain combines TRBV12-3 or TRBV12-4 with TRBJ2-3, with a tentative D call TRBD2 (6 bases). Trimming pared 5 bases from V and 2 bases from J, leaving 14 bases between. The CDR3 sequence is 15 residues long.

The chain has TRBV10-3 and TRBJ1-2; TRBD1 matches at 9 bases. The CDR3 extends over 13 amino acids. V lost 4 bases to trimming and J lost 8 bases; unmatched junction nucleotides: 5. Germline V CDR1 and CDR2: ENHRY, SYGVKD. Written as DNA, the CDR3 is TGTGCCATCAGTGGGACAGGGGAAGGCGGCTACACCTTC. Protein sequence: CAISGTGEGGYTF.

The V call is TRBV20-1, the J call TRBJ2-7, with D perhaps matching TRBD2 (5 bases). Germline assignment: CDR1 DFQATT and CDR2 SNEGSKA (reference sequence). The CDR3 contains 14 residues. V was clipped by 7 bases and J by 3 bases, with 19 bases between them. CDR3 sequence reads: CSVSPTSPNYEQYF. The CDR3 DNA reads as TGCAGTGTTTCCCCTACTAGTCCCAACTACGAGCAGTACTTC.

The chain links TRBV6-5 to TRBJ1-1; the match to TRBD1 covers 7 bases. After removal of 6 bases from V and 11 bases from J, the junction contained 6 bases not matched to a gene. The CDR3 consists of 11 residues. The germline V gene encodes CDR1 MNHEY and CDR2 SVGAGI. The CDR3 nucleotides are TGTGCCAGCAGAGTCAGGGGGGACGCTTTCTTT. Amino acid sequence: CASRVRGDAFF.

The chain is built from TRBV7-2 and TRBJ2-3, with D possibly being TRBD1 or TRBD2 (5 bases each). The ends were cut back, 5 bases at V and 8 bases at J, with 20 bases in the middle. Germline loops: CDR1 SGHTA, CDR2 FQGNSA. The CDR3 is made up of 15 amino acids. CDR3 bases: TGTGCCAGCAGCCCCGTGCGCAGGGAGTGGGGTACGCAGTATTTT. It yields the protein CASSPVRREWGTQYF.

The chain carries TRBV4-3 and TRBJ2-7; 9 nucleotides agree with TRBD2. The CDR3 is 18 residues long. Germline CDR1 is LGHNA and CDR2 is YSLEER. The trim removed 0 bases at V and 2 bases at J, leaving 11 bases unmatched. The CDR3 DNA follows: TGCGCCAGCAGCCAAGATTACTTAGCGGGAGTCTATACCTACGAGCAGTACTTC. Protein: CASSQDYLAGVYTYEQYF.

At least ten counts were recorded for this clonotype. The V call is TRBV20-1, the J call TRBJ1-2, with TRBD1 matching over 9 bases. After removal of 6 bases from V and 0 bases from J, the junction contained 2 bases not matched to a gene. The germline gives CDR1 DFQATT, CDR2 SNEGSKA (reference sequence). The CDR3 has 13 residues. CDR3 DNA sequence: TGCAGTGCCCGGGACAGGGCTAACTATGGCTACACCTTC. The encoded protein is CSARDRANYGYTF.

This clonotype was detected a few times. The chain joins TRBV28 to TRBJ2-5; unclear D gene. The CDR3 runs to 14 residues. Germline CDR1 MDHEN, CDR2 SYDVKM. Trimming took 3 bases from V and 5 from J, leaving 13 bases between them. The CDR3 coding sequence is TGTGCCAGCAGTTTCCCTAGGGCTAAGGAGACCCAGTACTTC. This translates into CASSFPRAKETQYF. Based on the CDR3 plus reference TRBV28 and TRBJ2-5, the full variable domain is DVKVTQSSRYLVKRTGEKVFLECVQDMDHENMFWYRQDPGLGLRLIYFSYDVKMKEKGDIPEGYSVSREKKERFSLILESASTNQTSMYLCASSFPRAKETQYFGPGTRLLVL.

This clonotype occurred a few times. This chain connects TRBV7-2 to TRBJ1-5; D remains ambiguous. V lost 2 bases to trimming and J lost 4 bases, with 12 bases between them. This CDR3 has 15 residues. Looked up from germline, CDR1 is SGHTA and CDR2 is FQGNSA. The DNA for the CDR3 is TGTGCCAGCAGCTTAAAATCTTCCCGAAATCAGCCCCAGCATTTT. Amino acids: CASSLKSSRNQPQHF.

The rearrangement uses TRBV30 and TRBJ2-1; 15 bases match TRBD2. This CDR3 has 14 residues. Looked up from germline, CDR1 is GTSNPN and CDR2 is SVGIG (reference sequence). V lost 3 bases and J lost 12; bases outside the gene matches: 6. The chain's CDR3 is CAWRGLAGGLGQFF. CDR3 nucleotide sequence: TGTGCCTGGAGGGGACTAGCGGGGGGTCTGGGGCAGTTCTTC.

The table lists this clonotype with many counts. The chain uses TRBV5-1 and TRBJ2-7, with 9 bases fitting TRBD1. Per the germline V gene, CDR1 is SGHRS and CDR2 is YFSETQ. This CDR3 contains 15 residues. V gave up 4 bases and J gave up 0 bases; unmatched junction bases: 5. DNA of the CDR3: TGCGCCAGCAGCGACACAGGGGGCTACTCCTACGAGCAGTACTTC. It is translated as CASSDTGGYSYEQYF.